A single sample gave rise to the 27 T cell receptor beta chains below, sequenced in a study of T cells in Graves' hyperthyroidism and ophthalmopathy. RNA transcripts were the template for amplifying TCR beta CDR3 regions. In the first-round RT-PCR of the TCR CDR3, the HTBI primer set was used. TCRdb analysed the multiplex PCR reads with MiXCR anew, one entry per CDR3 protein. This repertoire shows about 300,000 distinct CDR3 sequences, approximately 18% found once; its top ten account for under 45%. Sequencing was carried out using blood. Receptor source: a man over 45 with Graves' ophthalmopathy.

The genes are TRBV30 and TRBJ1-1, with 7 bases identical to TRBD1. The CDR3 totals 12 residues. Per the germline V gene, CDR1 is GTSNPN and CDR2 is SVGIG (reference sequence). The V gene end was trimmed by 8 bases and the J gene end by 4 bases; junction bases not matched to a gene: 7. The CDR3 region is CAGRGALTEAFF. The CDR3 DNA reads as TGTGCCGGCAGGGGGGCCCTCACTGAAGCTTTCTTT.

Only a few counts were recorded for this clonotype. DNA of the CDR3: TGTGCCAGCAGCTCCTCCGGGGGGGGGCCGGAGGAGACCCAGTACTTC. This translates into CASSSSGGGPEETQYF. The J gene is TRBJ2-5, the V gene TRBV7-9, with TRBD2 matching 8 bases. J gave up 5 bases and V 4 bases, and 12 bases lay outside the gene matches. Per the germline V gene, CDR1 is SEHNR and CDR2 is FQNEAQ (reference sequence). This CDR3 has 16 amino acids.

The V and J genes are TRBV19 and TRBJ2-5; D gene ambiguous. The CDR3 contains 14 residues. Germline V gene lookup returns CDR1 LNHDA and CDR2 SQIVND (reference sequence). V gave up 6 bases and J gave up 5 bases, with 16 bases separating them. As DNA, the CDR3 is TGTGCCAGTAGCCCTTCTAGTTCTCTCGAGACCCAGTACTTC. Its protein is CASSPSSSLETQYF.

The chain uses TRBV6-1 and TRBJ2-3; a weak D match, TRBD1 (5 bases). Between the trimmed V and J ends, which lost 1 base and 1 base, there was a span of 15 bases. The germline CDR1 and CDR2 sequences are MNHNS and SASEGT. CDR3 length: 17 residues. The CDR3 reads CASSEEVRGPGTDTQYF. CDR3 sequence (DNA): TGTGCCAGCAGTGAAGAGGTTAGGGGCCCGGGCACAGATACGCAGTATTTT.

This clonotype was observed many times. As DNA, the CDR3 is TGCGCCAGCAGCTCCGGACCGTCAGCTAATGAAAAACTGTTTTTT. Its translation: CASSSGPSANEKLFF. The rearrangement uses TRBV5-1 and TRBJ1-4; D gene uncertain. Germline V gives CDR1 SGHRS, CDR2 YFSETQ. The V gene lost 3 bases and the J gene lost 3 bases, with 12 bases spanning the gap. The CDR3 extends over 15 amino acids.

This chain joins TRBV5-5 and TRBJ2-1; D possibly matches TRBD1 or TRBD2 (5 bases each). In germline, CDR1 is SGHKS, CDR2 YYEKEE (reference sequence). Trimming left V 3 bases short and J 3 bases short, with 10 bases between. This CDR3 has 14 amino acids. CDR3 region: CASSSRDVYNEQFF. The DNA for the CDR3 is TGTGCCAGCAGCTCAAGGGACGTCTACAATGAGCAGTTCTTC.

This clonotype showed up just a few times. The chain joins TRBV10-3 to TRBJ1-5, with unresolved D. The CDR3 has 14 amino acids. Trimming pared 2 bases from V and 4 bases from J, leaving 9 bases between. In germline, CDR1 is ENHRY, CDR2 SYGVKD. CDR3 amino acids: CAISEVWENQPQHF. The CDR3 DNA reads TGTGCCATCAGTGAGGTATGGGAAAATCAGCCCCAGCATTTT.

This clonotype was recorded many times. The J gene is TRBJ2-1, the V gene TRBV10-3, with D possibly TRBD1 on 5 matching bases. V shed 0 bases and J shed 5 bases, with 11 bases lying between them. Looked up from germline, CDR1 is ENHRY and CDR2 is SYGVKD. The CDR3 consists of 15 residues. For the CDR3, the DNA is TGTGCCATCAGTGAGTCGAGGACACAGCACAATGAGCAGTTCTTC. Translating it yields CAISESRTQHNEQFF.

This clonotype occurred many times. For the CDR3, the DNA is TGTGCCAGCAGTGTGGGACTAGCAGCCACCGGGGAGCTGTTTTTT. Translating gives CASSVGLAATGELFF. The J gene is TRBJ2-2, the V gene TRBV6-1; 9 bases fit TRBD2. Germline V gene lookup returns CDR1 MNHNS and CDR2 SASEGT. This CDR3 has 15 residues. V was pared by 4 bases and J by 4 bases, with 4 bases of the junction left unmatched.

The rearrangement joins TRBV24-1 to TRBJ2-7; 9 bases are shared with TRBD1. V was pared by 4 bases and J by 3 bases, with 12 bases of the junction left unmatched. CDR1 is KGHDR and CDR2 is SFDVKD in the germline V gene. This CDR3 comprises 17 residues. This CDR3 reads CATSETGTGIYGYEQYF. CDR3 bases: TGTGCCACCAGTGAGACCGGGACAGGGATTTACGGCTACGAGCAGTACTTC.

V usage is TRBV14 and J usage is TRBJ2-4, with 7 bases aligning to TRBD1. The V gene's germline CDR1 is SGHDN and CDR2 FVKESK. J lost 0 bases, V lost 1 base, and 9 bases had no gene match. The CDR3 is 18 residues long. The CDR3 here is CASSQASRDSLAKNIQYF. The CDR3 nucleotides read TGTGCCAGCAGCCAAGCCTCCCGGGACAGCTTAGCCAAAAACATTCAGTACTTC.

This clonotype was seen more than once but under ten times. Germline and junction disagree at one end, which may indicate a read error. V gene TRBV6-5 combines with J gene TRBJ2-5; D is undetermined. Germline V gene data show CDR1 as MNHEY and CDR2 as SVGAGI. The CDR3 loop spans 13 amino acids. CDR3 loop: CASSYSNRDFENF. The CDR3 DNA reads as TGTGCCAGCAGTTACTCGAATCGTGATTTTGAAAACTTC.

This chain uses TRBV28 with TRBJ2-1; D perhaps matches TRBD2 (5 bases). Germline assignment: CDR1 MDHEN and CDR2 SYDVKM. With 6 bases removed from V and 5 bases from J, the gap between germline ends came to 17 bases. The CDR3 runs to 15 residues. CDR3 DNA sequence: TGTGCCAGCAGCCCCGGGGAGCGGAGGCACAATGAGCAGTTCTTC. Translation: CASSPGERRHNEQFF.

V gene TRBV5-1 combines with J gene TRBJ2-3; TRBD2 matches 10 bases. The germline CDR1 and CDR2 sequences are SGHRS and YFSETQ. Trimming at V came to 4 bases and at J to 5 bases, leaving 7 bases not matched to a gene. The length of the CDR3 is 15 residues. CDR3 nucleotide sequence: TGCGCCAGCAGCGGGGCTAGCGGGAGAGGAGATACGCAGTATTTT. This codes for CASSGASGRGDTQYF.

The rearrangement joins TRBV5-1 to TRBJ2-1, with a weak D call TRBD2 (6 bases). CDR1 and CDR2 (germline): SGHRS, YFSETQ. This CDR3 comprises 14 residues. With 2 bases removed from V and 3 bases from J, the gap between germline ends came to 9 bases. CDR3 sequence (DNA): TGCGCCAGCAGCTTATCTAGCGTCTACAATGAGCAGTTCTTC. Translation: CASSLSSVYNEQFF.

Details on this clonotype: A much larger clone is a single base away; this may be a read error. The J gene is TRBJ2-1, the V gene TRBV20-1; D possibly corresponds to TRBD1 (5 bases). This CDR3 has 13 residues. Germline CDR1 and CDR2: DFQATT and SNEGSKA (reference sequence). The CDR3 region has the DNA TGCAGTGCTAGACCCGCAGGGAATGATGAGCAGCTCTTC. Residues: CSARPAGNDEQLF.

This clonotype was recorded a few times. V and J are TRBV4-1 and TRBJ2-1; 9 positions agree with TRBD1. CDR1 is MGHRA, CDR2 YSYEKL, per germline. This CDR3 has 15 residues. Trimming took 0 bases from V and 9 from J; bases not matched to a gene: 6. In nucleotides, the CDR3 is TGCGCCAGCAGCCAAGAGGGGACAGGGTATTCTGAGCAGTTCTTC. This gives the protein CASSQEGTGYSEQFF.

Note on this clonotype: One base away lies a much larger clone, so this may be a sequencing read error. CDR3 in DNA: TGTGCCAGCACCGGGGACAGGTCTGGGGCCAACGTCCTGACTTTC. This translates into CASTGDRSGANVLTF. The chain combines TRBV2 with TRBJ2-6; TRBD1 matches 8 bases. CDR1 is SNHLY, CDR2 FYNNEI, per germline. V lost 7 bases, J lost 1 base, and 3 bases stayed unmatched. This CDR3 spans 15 amino acids.

The chain has TRBV15 and TRBJ2-3; D not certain. V lost 5 bases and J 1 base, leaving 10 bases between the germline ends. There are 14 residues in the CDR3. Germline V gene lookup returns CDR1 LNHNV and CDR2 YYDKDF (reference sequence). CDR3 residues: CATSSGAGTDTQYF. CDR3 coding DNA: TGTGCCACCAGCTCAGGCGCTGGCACAGATACGCAGTATTTT.

This clonotype was seen repeatedly, ten times or more. This chain uses TRBV15 with TRBJ2-1; the match to TRBD1 covers 10 bases. The V gene end was trimmed by 1 base and the J gene end by 8 bases; junction bases not matched to a gene: 5. CDR1 LNHNV and CDR2 YYDKDF come from the germline V gene (reference sequence). The CDR3 extends over 15 amino acids. The CDR3 bases are TGTGCCACCAGCAGAGGACAGGGGGCTAGGGATGAGCAGTTCTTC. It specifies CATSRGQGARDEQFF.

The genes are TRBV28 and TRBJ2-1; TRBD2 agrees at 8 bases. CDR3 length equals 15 residues. Germline loops: CDR1 MDHEN, CDR2 SYDVKM. V gave up 8 bases and J gave up 5 bases; unmatched junction bases: 11. The CDR3: CASRAGGLNNNEQFF. The CDR3, as DNA: TGTGCCAGCCGGGCGGGAGGCCTGAATAACAATGAGCAGTTCTTC.

This clonotype was found a few times. In DNA, the CDR3 is TGCAGCGTAGGGACAGGGGCTAACTATGGCTACACCTTC. As protein: CSVGTGANYGYTF. The chain is built from TRBV29-1 and TRBJ1-2; 10 positions match TRBD1. CDR3 length equals 13 residues. The V and J ends lost 6 bases and 0 bases, in that order; junction bases with no gene match: 1. CDR1 is SQVTM and CDR2 is ANQGSEA in the germline V gene.

The chain links TRBV4-1 to TRBJ2-1; the D gene is possibly TRBD2 (5 bases). This CDR3 spans 15 amino acids. Germline CDR1 MGHRA, CDR2 YSYEKL. The V end lost 0 bases, the J end lost 10 bases, and 16 bases lay between the germline ends. The CDR3 loop reads CASSQESRAPGEQFF. Written as DNA, the CDR3 is TGCGCCAGCAGCCAAGAATCCCGAGCACCGGGAGAGCAGTTCTTC.

This clonotype occurred a few times. CDR3: CASSPRMLQFRDADGYTF. The CDR3 coding sequence is TGTGCCAGCAGTCCAAGAATGCTTCAATTCCGGGACGCAGATGGCTACACCTTC. The V gene is TRBV27, the J gene TRBJ1-2, with a weak D call TRBD1 (5 bases). The CDR3 runs 18 residues. Trimming removed 5 bases from V and 6 bases from J, with 28 bases in between. Germline values: CDR1 MNHEY, CDR2 SMNVEV (reference sequence).

This chain connects TRBV9 to TRBJ2-1; no clear D. CDR3 length: 11 amino acids. Germline-derived CDR1 and CDR2 are SGDLS and YYNGEE. V was pared by 0 bases and J by 9 bases, with 4 bases between. Here the CDR3 reads CASSVAAEQFF. CDR3 nucleotide sequence: TGTGCCAGCAGCGTAGCTGCTGAGCAGTTCTTC.

The chain is built from TRBV7-9 and TRBJ2-1; tentatively, D is TRBD2 (6 bases). This CDR3 is built from 13 residues. In germline, CDR1 is SEHNR, CDR2 FQNEAQ (reference sequence). Trimming removed 4 bases from V and 7 bases from J, with 11 bases in between. In DNA form, the CDR3 reads TGTGCCAGCAGCTCCCATGGGGGGAATGAGCAGTTCTTC. Translated: CASSSHGGNEQFF.

This clonotype was observed a few times. The chain combines TRBV6-1 with TRBJ2-3, with TRBD2 identical over 7 bases. This CDR3 contains 15 residues. Germline V gives CDR1 MNHNS, CDR2 SASEGT. J lost 0 bases, V lost 5 bases, and 5 bases had no gene match. The CDR3 DNA sequence: TGTGCCAGCAGTTTAACTAGCGTCAGCACAGATACGCAGTATTTT. Translation: CASSLTSVSTDTQYF.